These T cell receptor beta chains were read from a single sample in a study of blood T cell repertoires in COVID-19. TCRdb's table, derived via immunoSEQ multiplex PCR, lists solely in-frame clones and lacks some. The repertoire has fewer than 250,000 clones, about 93% of them found once; the top ten carry more than 0.8%. Sequencing was done on a sample of peripheral blood. These receptors were obtained from a man aged 30-40 years with COVID-19, enrolled during active disease. Each CDR3 is given with its conserved first and last residue. The order of the fields is D gene, CDR3 length, clone size, J gene, V gene, CDR3 DNA, CDR3 protein. D genes are given only for firm matches. A row's size may be missing; if present it is once, few, many or a size class.

d_gene: TRBD1; len: 16; abundance: .; j_gene: TRBJ1-1; v_gene: TRBV11-1; CDR3nt: TGTGCCAGCAGCTATCTCCCAGGGGGCCTGAACACTGAAGCTTTCTTT; CDR3aa: CASSYLPGGLNTEAFF
d_gene: TRBD1; len: 14; abundance: .; j_gene: TRBJ2-1; v_gene: TRBV5-4; CDR3nt: TGTGCCAGCAGCCTAGGACAGGGGAACAATGAGCAGTTCTTC; CDR3aa: CASSLGQGNNEQFF
d_gene: .; len: 17; abundance: .; j_gene: TRBJ2-2; v_gene: TRBV25-1; CDR3nt: TGTGCCAGCAGTGAATTTCGGGACTTTTTGAACACCGGGGAGCTGTTTTTT; CDR3aa: CASSEFRDFLNTGELFF
d_gene: .; len: 13; abundance: .; j_gene: TRBJ2-5; v_gene: TRBV12-3/TRBV12-4; CDR3nt: TGTGCCAGCAGTTTAGGAGAGCGAGAGACCCAGTACTTC; CDR3aa: CASSLGERETQYF
d_gene: TRBD2; len: 16; abundance: .; j_gene: TRBJ2-5; v_gene: TRBV3-1/TRBV3-2; CDR3nt: TGTGCCAGCAGTCCACTAGCGGGGGCGGGACAAGAGACCCAGTACTTC; CDR3aa: CASSPLAGAGQETQYF
d_gene: TRBD1; len: 15; abundance: .; j_gene: TRBJ2-2; v_gene: TRBV6-5; CDR3nt: TGTGCCAGCACCCGACAGGGGATTAACACCGGGGAGCTGTTTTTT; CDR3aa: CASTRQGINTGELFF
d_gene: TRBD2; len: 13; abundance: .; j_gene: TRBJ2-5; v_gene: TRBV30; CDR3nt: TGTGCCTGGGAAGCGGGGGGCAGGGAGACCCAGTACTTC; CDR3aa: CAWEAGGRETQYF
d_gene: TRBD2; len: 16; abundance: .; j_gene: TRBJ2-3; v_gene: TRBV10-2; CDR3nt: TGCGCCAGCAGTGGTTTCCAGCGGGGGGACACAGATACGCAGTATTTT; CDR3aa: CASSGFQRGDTDTQYF
d_gene: TRBD1; len: 15; abundance: .; j_gene: TRBJ2-5; v_gene: TRBV4-1; CDR3nt: TGCGCCAGCAGCCTTCAAACAGGGGCTCAAGAGACCCAGTACTTC; CDR3aa: CASSLQTGAQETQYF
d_gene: .; len: 14; abundance: .; j_gene: TRBJ1-1; v_gene: TRBV4-1; CDR3nt: TGCGCCAGCAGCCAAGATATCGGTAACACTGAAGCTTTCTTT; CDR3aa: CASSQDIGNTEAFF
d_gene: .; len: 12; abundance: .; j_gene: TRBJ2-3; v_gene: TRBV29-1; CDR3nt: TGCAGCGTTGACCCTAGCACAGATACGCAGTATTTT; CDR3aa: CSVDPSTDTQYF
d_gene: .; len: 13; abundance: .; j_gene: TRBJ2-2; v_gene: TRBV7-2; CDR3nt: TGTGCCAGCAGCTCTACAGACACCGGGGAGCTGTTTTTT; CDR3aa: CASSSTDTGELFF
d_gene: TRBD1; len: 15; abundance: .; j_gene: TRBJ1-1; v_gene: TRBV11-2; CDR3nt: TGTGCCAGCAGCCCCGCTACAGGGGGCCGCACTGAAGCTTTCTTT; CDR3aa: CASSPATGGRTEAFF
d_gene: .; len: 15; abundance: .; j_gene: TRBJ1-2; v_gene: TRBV10-2; CDR3nt: TGCGCCAGCAGTGAGGAGGGCTCGTGGGCCTATGGCTACACCTTC; CDR3aa: CASSEEGSWAYGYTF
d_gene: .; len: 15; abundance: .; j_gene: TRBJ2-1; v_gene: TRBV27; CDR3nt: TGTGCCAGCACCGCAGGGCGCTCTTCCTACAATGAGCAGTTCTTC; CDR3aa: CASTAGRSSYNEQFF
d_gene: .; len: 11; abundance: .; j_gene: TRBJ2-5; v_gene: TRBV2; CDR3nt: TGTGCCAGTGATGAGGCAGAGACCCAGTACTTC; CDR3aa: CASDEAETQYF
d_gene: .; len: 17; abundance: .; j_gene: TRBJ2-1; v_gene: TRBV7-9; CDR3nt: TGTGCCAGCAGCTCCTTCTACAGGGTAAAATCCTACAATGAGCAGTTCTTC; CDR3aa: CASSSFYRVKSYNEQFF
d_gene: TRBD2; len: 16; abundance: .; j_gene: TRBJ2-3; v_gene: TRBV14; CDR3nt: TGTGCCAGCAGCACCCATTCGGCGGGGGTCGGAGATACGCAGTATTTT; CDR3aa: CASSTHSAGVGDTQYF
d_gene: .; len: 13; abundance: .; j_gene: TRBJ1-5; v_gene: TRBV18; CDR3nt: TGTGCCAGCTCACTCTATGACAATCAGCCCCAGCATTTT; CDR3aa: CASSLYDNQPQHF
d_gene: .; len: 14; abundance: .; j_gene: TRBJ2-7; v_gene: TRBV28; CDR3nt: TGTGCCAGCAGTCGGACGGACTTCGGATACGAGCAGTACTTC; CDR3aa: CASSRTDFGYEQYF
d_gene: .; len: 16; abundance: few; j_gene: TRBJ2-3; v_gene: TRBV6-1; CDR3nt: TGTGCCAGCAGTGAACGTCTTGGCAGGGTGGGAGATACGCAGTATTTT; CDR3aa: CASSERLGRVGDTQYF
d_gene: .; len: 14; abundance: .; j_gene: TRBJ1-3; v_gene: TRBV6-5; CDR3nt: TGTGCCAGCAGTTACGAGGCAGCTGGAAACACCATATATTTT; CDR3aa: CASSYEAAGNTIYF
d_gene: .; len: 15; abundance: .; j_gene: TRBJ1-5; v_gene: TRBV6-5; CDR3nt: TGTGCCAGCAGTTACGGGGCATATAGCAATCAGCCCCAGCATTTT; CDR3aa: CASSYGAYSNQPQHF
d_gene: .; len: 13; abundance: .; j_gene: TRBJ1-3; v_gene: TRBV19; CDR3nt: TGTGCCAGTAGTACACAGGTTCGGAACACCATATATTTT; CDR3aa: CASSTQVRNTIYF
d_gene: .; len: 16; abundance: .; j_gene: TRBJ2-3; v_gene: TRBV27; CDR3nt: TGTGCCAGCAGTTTCTCCGGGGTCTTAAGCACAGATACGCAGTATTTT; CDR3aa: CASSFSGVLSTDTQYF
d_gene: .; len: 11; abundance: .; j_gene: TRBJ2-7; v_gene: TRBV14; CDR3nt: TGTGCCAGCAGCCAATTCCGCGAGCAGTACTTC; CDR3aa: CASSQFREQYF
d_gene: TRBD1; len: 16; abundance: .; j_gene: TRBJ1-1; v_gene: TRBV11-2; CDR3nt: TGTGCCAGCAGCTCCTTAAACAGGGGTATTAACACTGAAGCTTTCTTT; CDR3aa: CASSSLNRGINTEAFF
d_gene: .; len: 15; abundance: .; j_gene: TRBJ2-7; v_gene: TRBV28; CDR3nt: TGTGCCAGCAGTGGGCTAACAGGAGTCTCCTACGAGCAGTACTTC; CDR3aa: CASSGLTGVSYEQYF
d_gene: .; len: 15; abundance: .; j_gene: TRBJ2-6; v_gene: TRBV5-4; CDR3nt: TGTGCCAGCAGCTTGCCCGGCTCTGGGGCCAACGTCCTGACTTTC; CDR3aa: CASSLPGSGANVLTF
d_gene: TRBD1; len: 13; abundance: once; j_gene: TRBJ2-5; v_gene: TRBV30; CDR3nt: TGTGCCTGGATTCCCGGACAGGGAATGGCCCAGTACTTC; CDR3aa: CAWIPGQGMAQYF
d_gene: TRBD1; len: 15; abundance: .; j_gene: TRBJ1-1; v_gene: TRBV5-1; CDR3nt: TGCGCCAGCAGACCTAGGGACAGGGGAAACACTGAAGCTTTCTTT; CDR3aa: CASRPRDRGNTEAFF
d_gene: .; len: 16; abundance: .; j_gene: TRBJ2-1; v_gene: TRBV13; CDR3nt: TGTGCCAGCAGCTCCAAGGAGGTCCAGCCCCTCAATGAGCAGTTCTTC; CDR3aa: CASSSKEVQPLNEQFF
d_gene: .; len: 17; abundance: once; j_gene: TRBJ1-1; v_gene: TRBV5-4; CDR3nt: TGTGCCAGCAGTCCGGGGGGCAGGCTGTTTATGAACACTGAAGCTTTCTTT; CDR3aa: CASSPGGRLFMNTEAFF
d_gene: TRBD1; len: 16; abundance: .; j_gene: TRBJ2-5; v_gene: TRBV27; CDR3nt: TGTGCCAGCAGTTTATTTAGCAGGGGGCGCCAAGAGACCCAGTACTTC; CDR3aa: CASSLFSRGRQETQYF
d_gene: TRBD1; len: 13; abundance: .; j_gene: TRBJ1-1; v_gene: TRBV10-3; CDR3nt: TGTGCCATCAGCGAGACAGGGGGCACTGAAGCTTTCTTT; CDR3aa: CAISETGGTEAFF
d_gene: .; len: 15; abundance: once; j_gene: TRBJ2-3; v_gene: TRBV2; CDR3nt: TGTGCCAGCAGTGATTTAGGGACTAGCACAGATACGCAGTATTTT; CDR3aa: CASSDLGTSTDTQYF
d_gene: .; len: 13; abundance: .; j_gene: TRBJ1-1; v_gene: TRBV6-5; CDR3nt: TGTGCCAGCAGTATCTACAGGGACACTGAAGCTTTCTTT; CDR3aa: CASSIYRDTEAFF
d_gene: .; len: 14; abundance: .; j_gene: TRBJ1-2; v_gene: TRBV5-1; CDR3nt: TGCGCCAGCAGCTTGAATTCCGGGGGGCATGGCTACACCTTC; CDR3aa: CASSLNSGGHGYTF
d_gene: .; len: 15; abundance: .; j_gene: TRBJ2-7; v_gene: TRBV5-1; CDR3nt: TGCGCCAGCAGCTTGGTTGCAGGGGGGAGGTACGAGCAGTACTTC; CDR3aa: CASSLVAGGRYEQYF
d_gene: TRBD2; len: 15; abundance: .; j_gene: TRBJ2-1; v_gene: TRBV19; CDR3nt: TGTGCCAGTAAATCAGCGGGGGGCTACACAAATGAGCAGTTCTTC; CDR3aa: CASKSAGGYTNEQFF
d_gene: .; len: 14; abundance: few; j_gene: TRBJ2-7; v_gene: TRBV6-5; CDR3nt: TGTGCCAGCAGCCCGGGACTCCCAACCTACGAGCAGTACTTC; CDR3aa: CASSPGLPTYEQYF
d_gene: TRBD2; len: 15; abundance: once; j_gene: TRBJ2-7; v_gene: TRBV5-1; CDR3nt: TGCGCCAGCAGGAAGACTAGCGGGGGTTCCTACGAGCAGTACTTC; CDR3aa: CASRKTSGGSYEQYF
d_gene: TRBD1; len: 15; abundance: .; j_gene: TRBJ1-1; v_gene: TRBV5-5; CDR3nt: TGTGCCAGCAGCTTTAACAGGGGGAAGAACACTGAAGCTTTCTTT; CDR3aa: CASSFNRGKNTEAFF
d_gene: .; len: 14; abundance: once; j_gene: TRBJ1-2; v_gene: TRBV18; CDR3nt: TGTGCCAGCTCACCACGGGGCGATAACTATGGCTACACCTTC; CDR3aa: CASSPRGDNYGYTF
d_gene: TRBD1; len: 15; abundance: .; j_gene: TRBJ1-2; v_gene: TRBV6-5; CDR3nt: TGTGCCAGCAGTTACCGGTACAGGGGGATGTATGGCTACACCTTC; CDR3aa: CASSYRYRGMYGYTF
d_gene: .; len: 15; abundance: .; j_gene: TRBJ2-1; v_gene: TRBV10-3; CDR3nt: TGTGCCATCAGTGATGCCGGGACTCCAAACAATGAGCAGTTCTTC; CDR3aa: CAISDAGTPNNEQFF
d_gene: .; len: 15; abundance: few; j_gene: TRBJ1-1; v_gene: TRBV5-1; CDR3nt: TGCGCCAGCAGCTTGGGCGGGGCCCCTCCCAGCGAAGCTTTCTTT; CDR3aa: CASSLGGAPPSEAFF
d_gene: TRBD1; len: 16; abundance: once; j_gene: TRBJ1-1; v_gene: TRBV5-1; CDR3nt: TGCGCCAGCAGCTTGGATGGGACAGGGTTTTACACTGAAGCTTTCTTT; CDR3aa: CASSLDGTGFYTEAFF